This T cell receptor (beta chain) was observed in a study of beta chain features in type 1 diabetes. Regarding the study as a whole: Moderate yet significant TCRB CDR3 shortening was seen in Type 1 diabetes patients in all four CD4+ subsets.

The CDR3 is 12 residues long. Germline V gene sequence: CDR1 SQVTM, CDR2 ANQGSEA. V lost 5 bases and J lost 5; bases outside the gene matches: 5. About this clone itself: Its antigen is undetermined.

Investigators reverse transcribed all isolated RNA, so they sequenced expressed TCRB transcripts. Here immunoSEQ multiplex PCR was the method, and the copy in TCRdb shows in-frame clones only, minus some. The top ten hold more than 0.045% of the sample, which has 400,000 to 550,000 clones, 11% seen once. The sample was naive CD4+ T cells from blood. The clonotype was recovered from a woman in her late teens or twenties in good health. V and J are TRBV29-1 and TRBJ2-7, with TRBD1 matching 8 bases. CDR3: CSVSGGNDEQYF. The CDR3 region has the DNA TGCAGCGTTTCAGGGGGCAACGACGAGCAGTACTTC.